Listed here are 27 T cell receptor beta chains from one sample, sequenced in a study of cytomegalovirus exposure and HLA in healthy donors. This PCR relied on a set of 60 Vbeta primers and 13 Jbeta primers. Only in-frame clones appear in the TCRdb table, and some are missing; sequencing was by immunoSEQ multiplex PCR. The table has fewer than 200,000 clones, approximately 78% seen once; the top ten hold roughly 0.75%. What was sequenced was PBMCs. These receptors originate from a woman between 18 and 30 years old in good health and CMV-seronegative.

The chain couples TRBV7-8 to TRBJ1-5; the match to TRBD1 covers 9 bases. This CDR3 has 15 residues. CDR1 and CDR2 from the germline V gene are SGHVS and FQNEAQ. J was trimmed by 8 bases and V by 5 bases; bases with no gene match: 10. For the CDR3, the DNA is TGTGCCAGCAGCCTTAACAGGGGGCGATGGGAGCCCCAGCATTTT. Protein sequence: CASSLNRGRWEPQHF. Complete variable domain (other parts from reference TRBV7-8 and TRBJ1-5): GAGVSQSPRYKVAKRGQDVALRCDPISGHVSLFWYQQALGQGPEFLTYFQNEAQLDKSGLPSDRFFAERPEGSVSTLKIQRTQQEDSAVYLCASSLNRGRWEPQHFGDGTRLSIL.

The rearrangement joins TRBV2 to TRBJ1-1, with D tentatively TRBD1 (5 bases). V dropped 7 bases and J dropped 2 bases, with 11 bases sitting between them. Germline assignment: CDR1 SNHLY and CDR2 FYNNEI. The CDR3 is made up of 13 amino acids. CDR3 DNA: TGTGCCAGCACGAGGCAGGGAAACACTGAAGCTTTCTTT. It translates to CASTRQGNTEAFF.

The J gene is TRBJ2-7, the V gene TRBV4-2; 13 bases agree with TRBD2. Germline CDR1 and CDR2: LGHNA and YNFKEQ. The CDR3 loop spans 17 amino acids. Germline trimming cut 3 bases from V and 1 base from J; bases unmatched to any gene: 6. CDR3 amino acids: CASSQGTSGIWSYEQYF. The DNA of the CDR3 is TGTGCCAGCAGCCAGGGGACTAGCGGGATATGGTCCTACGAGCAGTACTTC.

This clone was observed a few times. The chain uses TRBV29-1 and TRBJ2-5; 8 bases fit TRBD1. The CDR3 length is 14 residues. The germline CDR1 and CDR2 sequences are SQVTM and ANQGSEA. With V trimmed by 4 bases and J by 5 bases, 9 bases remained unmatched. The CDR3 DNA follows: TGCAGCGTTGCGTCGACAGGGGCTGGCGAGACCCAGTACTTC. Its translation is CSVASTGAGETQYF.

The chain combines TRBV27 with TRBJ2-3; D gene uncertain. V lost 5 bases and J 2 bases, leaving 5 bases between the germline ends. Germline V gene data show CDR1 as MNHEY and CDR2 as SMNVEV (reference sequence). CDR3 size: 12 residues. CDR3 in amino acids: CASSHNTDTQYF. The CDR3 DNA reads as TGTGCCAGCAGTCACAACACAGATACGCAGTATTTT.

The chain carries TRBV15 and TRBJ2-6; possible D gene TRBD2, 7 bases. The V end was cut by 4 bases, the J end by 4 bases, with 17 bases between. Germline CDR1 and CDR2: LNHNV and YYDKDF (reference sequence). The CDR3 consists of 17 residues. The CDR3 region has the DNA TGTGCCACCAGCACAAAGGGGGAGGGTTCGGGGGCCAACGTCCTGACTTTC. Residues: CATSTKGEGSGANVLTF.

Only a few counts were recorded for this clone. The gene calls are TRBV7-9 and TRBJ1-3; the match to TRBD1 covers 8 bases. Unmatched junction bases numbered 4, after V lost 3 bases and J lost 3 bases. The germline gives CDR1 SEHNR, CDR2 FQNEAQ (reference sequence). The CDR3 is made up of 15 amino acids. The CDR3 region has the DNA TGTGCCAGCAGCTTTCGAACAGGGGGTGGAAACACCATATATTTT. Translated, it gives CASSFRTGGGNTIYF.

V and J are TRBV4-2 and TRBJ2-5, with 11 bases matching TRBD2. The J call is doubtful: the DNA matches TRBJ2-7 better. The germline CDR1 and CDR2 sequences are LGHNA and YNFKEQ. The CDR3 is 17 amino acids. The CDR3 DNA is TGTGCCAGCAGCCCGATAGTCCTAGCGGGAGGTTCTTACGAGCAGTACTTC. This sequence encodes CASSPIVLAGGSYEQYF.

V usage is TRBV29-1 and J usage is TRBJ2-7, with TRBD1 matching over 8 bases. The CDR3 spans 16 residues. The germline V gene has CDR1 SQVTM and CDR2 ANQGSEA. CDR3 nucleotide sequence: TGCAGTGCCGGGACAGGAGGTCTCGGCGGTAACTACGAGCAGTACTTC. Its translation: CSAGTGGLGGNYEQYF.

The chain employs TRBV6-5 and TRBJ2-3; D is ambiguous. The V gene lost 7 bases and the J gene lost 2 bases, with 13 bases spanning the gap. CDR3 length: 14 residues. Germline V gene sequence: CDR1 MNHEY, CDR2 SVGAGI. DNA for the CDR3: TGTGCCAGCACCCTTAGCACCCCCACAGATACGCAGTATTTT. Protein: CASTLSTPTDTQYF.

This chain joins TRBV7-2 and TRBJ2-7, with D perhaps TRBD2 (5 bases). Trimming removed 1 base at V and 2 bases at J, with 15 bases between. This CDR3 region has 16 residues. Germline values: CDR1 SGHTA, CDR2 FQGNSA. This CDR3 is CASSLGINTRAYEQYF. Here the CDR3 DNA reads TGTGCCAGCAGCTTAGGCATCAATACTAGAGCCTACGAGCAGTACTTC.

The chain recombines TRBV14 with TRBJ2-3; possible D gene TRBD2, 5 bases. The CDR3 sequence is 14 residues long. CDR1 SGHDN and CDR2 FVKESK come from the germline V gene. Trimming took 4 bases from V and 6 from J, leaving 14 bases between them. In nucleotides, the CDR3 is TGTGCCAGCAGCCCGATGTTACGCGGGGATACGCAGTATTTT. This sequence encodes CASSPMLRGDTQYF.

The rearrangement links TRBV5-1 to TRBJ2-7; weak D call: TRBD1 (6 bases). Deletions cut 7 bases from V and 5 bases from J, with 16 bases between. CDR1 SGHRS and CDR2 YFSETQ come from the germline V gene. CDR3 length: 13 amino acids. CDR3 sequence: CASATGSGDEQYF. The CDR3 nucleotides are TGCGCCAGCGCGACAGGTTCTGGGGACGAGCAGTACTTC. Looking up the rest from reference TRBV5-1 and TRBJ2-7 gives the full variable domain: KAGVTQTPRYLIKTRGQQVTLSCSPISGHRSVSWYQQTPGQGLQFLFEYFSETQRNKGNFPGRFSGRQFSNSRSEMNVSTLELGDSALYLCASATGSGDEQYFGPGTRLTVT.

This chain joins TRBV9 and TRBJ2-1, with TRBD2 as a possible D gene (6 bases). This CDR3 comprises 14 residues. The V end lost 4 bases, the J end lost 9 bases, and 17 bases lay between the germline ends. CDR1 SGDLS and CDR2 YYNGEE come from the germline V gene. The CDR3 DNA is TGTGCCAGCAGCCCCCTCGCCCTAGCGTCTGAGCAGTTCTTC. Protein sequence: CASSPLALASEQFF.

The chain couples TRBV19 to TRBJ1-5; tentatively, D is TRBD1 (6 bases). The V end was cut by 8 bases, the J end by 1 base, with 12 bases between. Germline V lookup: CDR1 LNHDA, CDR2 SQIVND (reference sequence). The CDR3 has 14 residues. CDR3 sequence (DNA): TGTGCCAGTTGGCCCGGACAGAGCAATCAGCCCCAGCATTTT. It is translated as CASWPGQSNQPQHF.

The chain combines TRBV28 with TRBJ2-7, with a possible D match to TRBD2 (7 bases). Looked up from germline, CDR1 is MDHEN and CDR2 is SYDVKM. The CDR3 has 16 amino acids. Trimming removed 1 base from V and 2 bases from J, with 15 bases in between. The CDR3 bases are TGTGCCAGCAGTTTATCTGGGGGCGGGGGCGCCTACGAGCAGTACTTC. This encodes CASSLSGGGGAYEQYF.

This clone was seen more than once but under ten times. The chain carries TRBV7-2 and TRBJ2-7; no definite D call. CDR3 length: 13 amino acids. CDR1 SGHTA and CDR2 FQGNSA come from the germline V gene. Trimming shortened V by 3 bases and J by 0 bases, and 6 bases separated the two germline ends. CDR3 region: CASSFVFSYEQYF. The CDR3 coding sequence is TGTGCCAGCAGCTTCGTGTTCTCCTACGAGCAGTACTTC. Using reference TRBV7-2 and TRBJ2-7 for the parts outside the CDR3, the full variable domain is GAGVSQSPSNKVTEKGKDVELRCDPISGHTALYWYRQSLGQGLEFLIYFQGNSAPDKSGLPSDRFSAERTGGSVSTLTIQRTQQEDSAVYLCASSFVFSYEQYFGPGTRLTVT.

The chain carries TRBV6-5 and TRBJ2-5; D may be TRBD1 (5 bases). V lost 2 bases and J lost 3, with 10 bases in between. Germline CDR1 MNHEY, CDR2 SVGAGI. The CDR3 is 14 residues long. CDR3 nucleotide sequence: TGTGCCAGCAGTTACGGGTCGACAGAAGAGACCCAGTACTTC. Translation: CASSYGSTEETQYF.

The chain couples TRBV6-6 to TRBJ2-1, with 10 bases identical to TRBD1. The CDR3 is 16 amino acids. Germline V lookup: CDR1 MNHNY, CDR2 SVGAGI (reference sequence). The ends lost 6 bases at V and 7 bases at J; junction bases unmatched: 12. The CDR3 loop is CASSSETGGIWNEQFF. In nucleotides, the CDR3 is TGTGCCAGCAGCTCCGAGACAGGGGGCATTTGGAATGAGCAGTTCTTC.

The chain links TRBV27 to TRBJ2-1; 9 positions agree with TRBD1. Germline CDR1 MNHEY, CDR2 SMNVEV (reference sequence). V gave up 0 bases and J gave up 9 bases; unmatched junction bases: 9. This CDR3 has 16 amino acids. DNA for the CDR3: TGTGCCAGCAGTTTATCCCCCGGGACAGGGCGCGGTGAGCAGTTCTTC. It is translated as CASSLSPGTGRGEQFF.

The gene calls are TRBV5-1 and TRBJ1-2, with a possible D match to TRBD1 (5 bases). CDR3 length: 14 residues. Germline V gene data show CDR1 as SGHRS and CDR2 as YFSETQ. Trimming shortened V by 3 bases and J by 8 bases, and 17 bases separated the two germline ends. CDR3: CASSSSNQGGGYTF. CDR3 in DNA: TGCGCCAGCAGCTCATCGAATCAGGGAGGAGGCTACACCTTC.

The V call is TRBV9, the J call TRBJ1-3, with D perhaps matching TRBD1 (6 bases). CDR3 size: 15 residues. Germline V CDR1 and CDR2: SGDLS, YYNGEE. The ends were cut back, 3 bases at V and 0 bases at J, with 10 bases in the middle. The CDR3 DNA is TGTGCCAGCAGCGAGTCAGGGGTCTCTGGAAACACCATATATTTT. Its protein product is CASSESGVSGNTIYF.

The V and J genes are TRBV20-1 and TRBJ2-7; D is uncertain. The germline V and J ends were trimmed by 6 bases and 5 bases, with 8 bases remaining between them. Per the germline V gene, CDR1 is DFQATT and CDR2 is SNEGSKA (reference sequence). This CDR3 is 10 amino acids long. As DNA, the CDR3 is TGCAGTGCCGCTCACAACGAGCAGTACTTC. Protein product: CSAAHNEQYF.

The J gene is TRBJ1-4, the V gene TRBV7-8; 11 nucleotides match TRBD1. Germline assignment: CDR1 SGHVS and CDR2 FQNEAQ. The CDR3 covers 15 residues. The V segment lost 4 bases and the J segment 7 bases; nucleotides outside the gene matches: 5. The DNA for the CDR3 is TGTGCCAGCAGCTGGGGACAGGGGGGAGGTGAAAAACTGTTTTTT. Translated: CASSWGQGGGEKLFF.

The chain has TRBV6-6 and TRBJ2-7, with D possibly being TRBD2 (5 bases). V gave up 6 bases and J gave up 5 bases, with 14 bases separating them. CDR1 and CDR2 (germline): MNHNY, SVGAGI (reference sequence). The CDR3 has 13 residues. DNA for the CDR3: TGTGCCAGCAGGTCCCTCGGGGAGAACGAGCAGTACTTC. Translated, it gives CASRSLGENEQYF.

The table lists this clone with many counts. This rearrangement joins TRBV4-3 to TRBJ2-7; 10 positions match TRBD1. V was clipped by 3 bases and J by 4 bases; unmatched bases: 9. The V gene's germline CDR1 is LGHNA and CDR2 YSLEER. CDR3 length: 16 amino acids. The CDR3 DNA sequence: TGCGCCAGCAGCCACTCCGGGACAGGGGAATCATACGAGCAGTACTTC. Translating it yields CASSHSGTGESYEQYF.

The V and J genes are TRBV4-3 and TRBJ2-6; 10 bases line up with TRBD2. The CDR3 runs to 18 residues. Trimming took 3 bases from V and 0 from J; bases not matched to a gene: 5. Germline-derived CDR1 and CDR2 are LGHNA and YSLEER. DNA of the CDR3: TGCGCCAGCAGCCAGCAGGGGACTAGCGACTCTGGGGCCAACGTCCTGACTTTC. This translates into CASSQQGTSDSGANVLTF.